This T cell receptor (beta chain) derives from a study of blood T cell repertoires in COVID-19. The wider study: From T cells, B-cell-depleted T cells, or PBMCs came the material, which was cDNA or gDNA.

CDR3 size: 15 residues. The V gene's germline CDR1 is SNHLY and CDR2 FYNNEI. V lost 6 bases to trimming and J lost 6 bases; unmatched junction nucleotides: 10. Assay: immunoSEQ multiplex PCR; the TCRdb copy retains only in-frame clones and omits some. The sample includes 130,000 to 150,000 clones, less than 85% of them seen just once. This receptor was taken from a woman aged 80 or older in a cohort sampled during active or convalescent COVID-19. This chain links TRBV2 with TRBJ2-5; 10 nucleotides align to TRBD1. Sequencing was performed on peripheral blood. CDR3 coding DNA: TGTGCCAGCAGAGCAAAGACAGGGGGCGGAAAGACCCAGTACTTC. This translates into CASRAKTGGGKTQYF.